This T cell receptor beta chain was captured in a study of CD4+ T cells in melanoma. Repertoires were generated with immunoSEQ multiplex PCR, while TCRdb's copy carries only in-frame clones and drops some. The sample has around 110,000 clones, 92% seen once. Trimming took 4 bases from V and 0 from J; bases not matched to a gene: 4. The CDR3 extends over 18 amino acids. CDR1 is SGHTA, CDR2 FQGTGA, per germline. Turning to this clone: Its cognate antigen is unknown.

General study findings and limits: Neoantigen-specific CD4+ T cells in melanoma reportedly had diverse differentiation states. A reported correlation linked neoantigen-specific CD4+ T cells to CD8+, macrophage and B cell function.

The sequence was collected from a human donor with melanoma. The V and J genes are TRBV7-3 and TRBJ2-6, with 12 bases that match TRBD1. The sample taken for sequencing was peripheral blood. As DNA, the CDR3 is TGTGCCAGCAGCTCGCCGGGACAGGGGGCCTCTGGGGCCAACGTCCTGACTTTC. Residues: CASSSPGQGASGANVLTF.